This T cell receptor (beta chain) was identified during a study of blood T cell repertoires in COVID-19. The assay was immunoSEQ multiplex PCR, and TCRdb's table has in-frame clones only and misses some. The sample contains around 100,000 clones, approximately 86% of which appear only once. This CDR3 has 13 residues. Per the germline V gene, CDR1 is SNHLY and CDR2 is FYNNEI. The V gene lost 7 bases and the J gene lost 4 bases, with 13 bases spanning the gap. Input material: peripheral blood. The chain uses TRBV2 and TRBJ1-1; D ambiguous. The source is a woman aged 45-65 years with COVID-19, enrolled during active disease. The CDR3 is CASTKEGGTEAFF. The CDR3 DNA follows: TGTGCCAGCACGAAGGAGGGAGGCACTGAAGCTTTCTTT.